The 10 T cell receptor beta chains given below trace back to one sample, sequenced in a study of T cell clones after liver transplantation. Repertoires were generated with immunoSEQ multiplex PCR, while TCRdb's copy carries only in-frame clones and drops some. This sample carries 65,000 to 80,000 clones, 75% to 90% of them seen once, and the ten largest clones take roughly 0.6%. The material was CD4+ T cells from blood, obtained before liver transplant. The receptor source for this set is a human donor who received a liver transplant.

The chain uses TRBV7-9 and TRBJ2-2, with 11 positions matching TRBD2. CDR1 and CDR2 (germline): SEHNR, FQNEAQ (reference sequence). Trimming removed 4 bases from V and 5 bases from J; junction bases left unmatched: 9. The CDR3 has 17 amino acids. CDR3 coding DNA: TGTGCCAGCAGCTGGGGAACTAGCGGGGGCATAACCGGGGAGCTGTTTTTT. As protein: CASSWGTSGGITGELFF.

The V and J genes are TRBV9 and TRBJ1-1; possibly TRBD1 for D (5 bases). Trimming left V 2 bases short and J 7 bases short, with 18 bases between. The CDR3 extends over 15 amino acids. From germline, CDR1 is SGDLS and CDR2 YYNGEE. The CDR3 bases are TGTGCCAGCAGCGTTTTCGACACCTTCGGGGGTGAAGCTTTCTTT. Residues: CASSVFDTFGGEAFF.

CDR3 protein: CASSPRQFYGYTF. CDR3 in DNA: TGTGCCAGCAGTCCGAGACAGTTCTATGGCTACACCTTC. V and J are TRBV27 and TRBJ1-2; D perhaps matches TRBD1 (5 bases). Trimming removed 5 bases from V and 4 bases from J, with 11 bases in between. The V gene's germline CDR1 is MNHEY and CDR2 SMNVEV (reference sequence). This CDR3 has 13 residues.

The chain has TRBV15 and TRBJ2-7; possible D gene TRBD1, 6 bases. V was trimmed by 6 bases and J by 7 bases, leaving 10 bases between them. The germline V gene encodes CDR1 LNHNV and CDR2 YYDKDF (reference sequence). The CDR3 runs 11 residues. In nucleotides, the CDR3 is TGTGCCACCAGGGGGGCTGGAGAGCAGTACTTC. Protein sequence: CATRGAGEQYF.

This clone was observed once. The chain recombines TRBV7-9 with TRBJ1-2; 8 bases agree with TRBD1. The CDR3 totals 14 residues. The ends lost 4 bases at V and 4 bases at J; junction bases unmatched: 5. Germline lookup yields CDR1 SEHNR and CDR2 FQNEAQ (reference sequence). The DNA of the CDR3 is TGTGCCAGCAGCTCGACAGGGGAGAGCTATGGCTACACCTTC. Translation gives CASSSTGESYGYTF.

The chain has TRBV11-3 and TRBJ2-1, with D unresolved. With 5 bases removed from V and 9 bases from J, the gap between germline ends came to 8 bases. Germline V lookup: CDR1 SGHNT, CDR2 YENEEA. The CDR3 spans 11 residues. CDR3 in amino acids: CASSAKTEQFF. In DNA form, the CDR3 reads TGTGCCAGCAGCGCTAAAACTGAGCAGTTCTTC.

The chain recombines TRBV18 with TRBJ1-5, with unresolved D. The germline CDR1 and CDR2 sequences are KGHSH and LQKENI. V lost 5 bases and J lost 5, with 13 bases in between. This CDR3 region has 14 residues. CDR3 DNA: TGTGCCAGCTCAGACTCGGCAGGTTATCAGCCCCAGCATTTT. This sequence encodes CASSDSAGYQPQHF.

The CDR3 DNA follows: TGTGCCACCAGCCGGCCCGGGACAGGGGGAAGCAATCAGCCCCAGCATTTT. This sequence encodes CATSRPGTGGSNQPQHF. The chain carries TRBV15 and TRBJ1-5, with 11 bases matching TRBD1. Germline V CDR1 and CDR2: LNHNV, YYDKDF (reference sequence). The CDR3 length is 17 residues. Trimming took 5 bases from V and 1 from J; bases not matched to a gene: 7.

This rearrangement joins TRBV15 to TRBJ1-2; D might be TRBD1 (6 bases). The CDR3 length is 16 residues. Germline V CDR1 and CDR2: LNHNV, YYDKDF (reference sequence). V dropped 0 bases and J dropped 7 bases, with 18 bases sitting between them. The CDR3 spells CATSRDMNFGGAGYTF. The CDR3 coding sequence is TGTGCCACCAGCAGAGATATGAATTTCGGGGGGGCTGGCTACACCTTC. The full variable domain, completed using reference TRBV15 and TRBJ1-2, is DAMVIQNPRYQVTQFGKPVTLSCSQTLNHNVMYWYQQKSSQAPKLLFHYYDKDFNNEADTPDNFQSRRPNTSFCFLDIRSPGLGDTAMYLCATSRDMNFGGAGYTFGSGTRLTVV.

The rearrangement uses TRBV27 and TRBJ2-2; 8 bases are shared with TRBD1. CDR1 MNHEY and CDR2 SMNVEV come from the germline V gene (reference sequence). V gave up 10 bases and J gave up 7 bases; unmatched junction bases: 8. The CDR3 has 13 residues. CDR3 sequence (DNA): TGTGCCACCACTGGACAGGGAGGCGGGGAGCTGTTTTTT. This translates into CATTGQGGGELFF.